This TCR beta chain was observed in a study of PD-1 blockade in classical Hodgkin lymphoma. Only in-frame clones appear in the TCRdb table, and some are missing; sequencing was by immunoSEQ multiplex PCR. This sample has tens of thousands of clones; 80% occur once, and the top ten carry around 20%. This clone was seen a handful of times. Time point reported: cycle 4 day 1 (C4D1), after more than five weeks of nivolumab. Brentuximab vedotin exposure varied, and every patient relapsed after autologous stem cell transplantation. The TCR sequence derives from a human donor with classical Hodgkin lymphoma. Sequenced here: peripheral blood mononuclear cells (PBMCs), sampled before the fourth cycle of nivolumab.

For the CDR3, the DNA is TGCGCCAGCAGCTTTGGACAGCCTAACACCGGGGAGCTGTTTTTT. Its translation: CASSFGQPNTGELFF. V and J are TRBV5-1 and TRBJ2-2; a possible D gene is TRBD1 (6 bases). CDR1 and CDR2 from the germline V gene are SGHRS and YFSETQ. The CDR3 sequence is 15 residues long. The V end lost 2 bases, the J end lost 2 bases, and 10 bases lay between the germline ends. Full variable domain (missing parts from reference TRBV5-1 and TRBJ2-2): KAGVTQTPRYLIKTRGQQVTLSCSPISGHRSVSWYQQTPGQGLQFLFEYFSETQRNKGNFPGRFSGRQFSNSRSEMNVSTLELGDSALYLCASSFGQPNTGELFFGEGSRLTVL.